What follows describes a single T cell receptor beta chain. Its specificity is not known. The split of CD4+ cells yielded CD45RA+ naive and CD45RA-negative memory subsets. The data are from a study of shared clonotypes between healthy human individuals. Broader study findings: Generation probability values for non-shared clonotypes were lower than those for clonotypes shared by all four donors.

Germline V CDR1 and CDR2: SGHVS, FNYEAQ. V was shortened by 3 bases and J by 7 bases, with 16 bases between the two germline ends. The CDR3 contains 15 residues. The table came from immunoSEQ multiplex PCR; TCRdb's copy has only in-frame clones and leaves some out. The data contain roughly 2.2 million clones, around 93% of them singletons. The sequence came from a man between 18 and 29 years old in good health. Some clones in this sample may be carry-over from other donors' samples. Sequences were obtained from naive CD4+ T cells from PBMCs. Subset indicated: CD45RA+ positively selected. The gene calls are TRBV7-6 and TRBJ2-1; D possibly uses TRBD1 or TRBD2 (6 bases each). The CDR3 is CASSFSDRRGNEQFF. The CDR3 coding sequence is TGTGCCAGCAGCTTCTCAGACAGGAGGGGGAATGAGCAGTTCTTC.